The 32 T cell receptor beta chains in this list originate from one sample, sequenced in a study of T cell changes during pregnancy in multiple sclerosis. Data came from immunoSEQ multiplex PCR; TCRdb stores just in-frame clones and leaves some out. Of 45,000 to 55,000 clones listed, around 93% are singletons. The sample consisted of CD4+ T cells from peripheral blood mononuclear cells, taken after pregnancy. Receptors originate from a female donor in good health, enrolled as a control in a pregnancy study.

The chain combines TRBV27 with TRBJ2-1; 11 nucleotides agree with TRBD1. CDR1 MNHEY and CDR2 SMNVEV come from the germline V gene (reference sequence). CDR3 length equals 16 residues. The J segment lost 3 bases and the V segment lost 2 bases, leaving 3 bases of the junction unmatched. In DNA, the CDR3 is TGTGCCAGCAGTTTAAAGGGGACAGGGGGCTACAATGAGCAGTTCTTC. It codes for CASSLKGTGGYNEQFF.

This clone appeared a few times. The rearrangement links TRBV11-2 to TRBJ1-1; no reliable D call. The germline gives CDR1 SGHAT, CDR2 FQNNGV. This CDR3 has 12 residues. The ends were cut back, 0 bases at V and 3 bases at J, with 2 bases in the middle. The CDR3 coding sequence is TGTGCCAGCAGCTTAGACTACACTGAAGCTTTCTTT. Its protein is CASSLDYTEAFF. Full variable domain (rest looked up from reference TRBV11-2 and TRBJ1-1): EAGVAQSPRYKIIEKRQSVAFWCNPISGHATLYWYQQILGQGPKLLIQFQNNGVVDDSQLPKDRFSAERLKGVDSTLKIQPAKLEDSAVYLCASSLDYTEAFFGQGTRLTVV.

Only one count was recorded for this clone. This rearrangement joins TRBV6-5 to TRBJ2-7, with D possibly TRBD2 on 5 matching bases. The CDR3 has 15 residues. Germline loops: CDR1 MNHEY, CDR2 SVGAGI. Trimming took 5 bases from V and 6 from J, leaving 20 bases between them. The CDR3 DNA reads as TGTGCCAGCAGTACGGGGTTGGGCCAAACGCGCGAGCAGTACTTC. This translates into CASSTGLGQTREQYF.

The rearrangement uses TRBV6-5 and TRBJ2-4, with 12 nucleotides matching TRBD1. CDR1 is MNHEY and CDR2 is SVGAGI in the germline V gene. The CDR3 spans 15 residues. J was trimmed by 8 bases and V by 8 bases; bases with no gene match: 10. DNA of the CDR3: TGTGCCAGCCGGAGCGCGGGACAGGGGGCAGACATTCAGTACTTC. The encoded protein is CASRSAGQGADIQYF.

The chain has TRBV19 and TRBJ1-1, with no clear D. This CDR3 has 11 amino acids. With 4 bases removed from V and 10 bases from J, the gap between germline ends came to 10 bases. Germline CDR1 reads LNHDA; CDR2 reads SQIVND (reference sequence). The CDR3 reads CASSTGRRAFF. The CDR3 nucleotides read TGTGCCAGTAGTACGGGGAGAAGAGCTTTCTTT.

The CDR3 region has the DNA TGTGCCAGCAGCTTTTTTTTTATTAGCGGGGGCTTAGCCAAAAACATTCAGTACTTC. Translation gives CASSFFFISGGLAKNIQYF. The chain recombines TRBV7-2 with TRBJ2-4; 9 bases line up with TRBD2. The J segment lost 0 bases and the V segment lost 3 bases, leaving 12 bases of the junction unmatched. The V gene's germline CDR1 is SGHTA and CDR2 FQGNSA. The length of the CDR3 is 19 residues.

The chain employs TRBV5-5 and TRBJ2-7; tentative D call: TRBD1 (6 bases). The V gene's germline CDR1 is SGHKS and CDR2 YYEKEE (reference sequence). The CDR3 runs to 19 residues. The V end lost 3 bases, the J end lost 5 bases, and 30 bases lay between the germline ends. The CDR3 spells CASSSRGTYLSSGADEQYF. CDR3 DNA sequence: TGTGCCAGCAGCTCGAGGGGGACGTACCTGAGTTCCGGGGCGGACGAGCAGTACTTC.

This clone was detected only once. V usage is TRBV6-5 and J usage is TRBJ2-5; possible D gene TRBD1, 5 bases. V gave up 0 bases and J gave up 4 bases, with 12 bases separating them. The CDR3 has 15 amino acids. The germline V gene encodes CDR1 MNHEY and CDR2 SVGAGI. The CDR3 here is CASSYSNSRVETQYF. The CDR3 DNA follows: TGTGCCAGCAGTTACTCGAACAGCAGGGTAGAGACCCAGTACTTC.

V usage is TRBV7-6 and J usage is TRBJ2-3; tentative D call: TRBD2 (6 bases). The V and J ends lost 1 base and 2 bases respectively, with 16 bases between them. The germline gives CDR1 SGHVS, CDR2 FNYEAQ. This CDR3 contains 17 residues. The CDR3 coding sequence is TGTGCCAGCAGCTTAGGTTTAACTAGCAGCCTCACAGATACGCAGTATTTT. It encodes CASSLGLTSSLTDTQYF.

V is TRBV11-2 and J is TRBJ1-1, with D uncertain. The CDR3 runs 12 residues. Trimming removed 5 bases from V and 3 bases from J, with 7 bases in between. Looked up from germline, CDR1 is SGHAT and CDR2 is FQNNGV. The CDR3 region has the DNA TGTGCCAGCAGCGTCACATACACTGAAGCTTTCTTT. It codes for CASSVTYTEAFF. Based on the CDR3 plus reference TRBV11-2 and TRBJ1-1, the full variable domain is EAGVAQSPRYKIIEKRQSVAFWCNPISGHATLYWYQQILGQGPKLLIQFQNNGVVDDSQLPKDRFSAERLKGVDSTLKIQPAKLEDSAVYLCASSVTYTEAFFGQGTRLTVV.

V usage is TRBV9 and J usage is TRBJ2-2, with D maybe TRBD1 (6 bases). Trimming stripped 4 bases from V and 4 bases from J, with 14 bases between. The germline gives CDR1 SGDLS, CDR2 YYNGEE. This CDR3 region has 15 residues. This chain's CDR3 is CASSSRTVGTGELFF. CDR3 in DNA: TGTGCCAGCAGCTCGAGGACAGTTGGCACCGGGGAGCTGTTTTTT.

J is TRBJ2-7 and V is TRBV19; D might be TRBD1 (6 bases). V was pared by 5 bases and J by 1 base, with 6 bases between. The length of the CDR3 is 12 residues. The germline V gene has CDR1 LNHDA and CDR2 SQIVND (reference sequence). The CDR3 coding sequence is TGTGCCAGTAGTGACAGGTCCTACGAGCAGTACTTC. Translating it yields CASSDRSYEQYF.

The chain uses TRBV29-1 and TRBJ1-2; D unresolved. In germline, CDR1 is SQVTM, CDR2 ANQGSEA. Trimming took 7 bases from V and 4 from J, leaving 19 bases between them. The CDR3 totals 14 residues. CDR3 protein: CSAKTGPGFYGYTF. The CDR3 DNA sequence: TGCAGCGCCAAGACTGGCCCTGGCTTCTATGGCTACACCTTC. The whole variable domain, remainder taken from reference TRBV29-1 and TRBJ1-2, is SAVISQKPSRDICQRGTSLTIQCQVDSQVTMMFWYRQQPGQSLTLIATANQGSEATYESGFVIDKFPISRPNLTFSTLTVSNMSPEDSSIYLCSAKTGPGFYGYTFGSGTRLTVV.

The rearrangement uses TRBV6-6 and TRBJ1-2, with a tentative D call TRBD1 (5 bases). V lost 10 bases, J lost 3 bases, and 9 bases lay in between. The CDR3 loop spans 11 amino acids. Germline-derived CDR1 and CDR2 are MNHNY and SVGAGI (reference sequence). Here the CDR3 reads CAIRGDYGYTF. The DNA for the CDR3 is TGTGCCATAAGGGGTGACTATGGCTACACCTTC.

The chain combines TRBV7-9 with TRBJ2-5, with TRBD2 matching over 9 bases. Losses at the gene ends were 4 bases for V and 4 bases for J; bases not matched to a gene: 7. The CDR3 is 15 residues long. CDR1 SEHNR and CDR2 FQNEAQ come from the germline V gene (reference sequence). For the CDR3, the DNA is TGTGCCAGCAGCTCGGGTAGCGGGGGTGTAGAGACCCAGTACTTC. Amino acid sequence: CASSSGSGGVETQYF.

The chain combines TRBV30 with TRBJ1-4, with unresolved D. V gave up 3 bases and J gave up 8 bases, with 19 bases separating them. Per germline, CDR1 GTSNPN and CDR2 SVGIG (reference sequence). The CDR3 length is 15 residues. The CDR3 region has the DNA TGTGCCTGGAGCGGCGACGGGAACCCGGGGGAAAAACTGTTTTTT. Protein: CAWSGDGNPGEKLFF. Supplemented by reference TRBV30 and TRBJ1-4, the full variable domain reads SQTIHQWPATLVQPVGSPLSLECTVEGTSNPNLYWYRQAAGRGLQLLFYSVGIGQISSEVPQNLSASRPQDRQFILSSKKLLLSDSGFYLCAWSGDGNPGEKLFFGSGTQLSVL.

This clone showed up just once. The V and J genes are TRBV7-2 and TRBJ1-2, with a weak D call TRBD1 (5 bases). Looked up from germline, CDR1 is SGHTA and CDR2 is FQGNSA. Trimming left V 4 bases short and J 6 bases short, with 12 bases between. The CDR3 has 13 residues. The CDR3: CASSSRNRNGYTF. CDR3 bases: TGTGCCAGCAGCTCGCGGAACAGGAATGGCTACACCTTC.

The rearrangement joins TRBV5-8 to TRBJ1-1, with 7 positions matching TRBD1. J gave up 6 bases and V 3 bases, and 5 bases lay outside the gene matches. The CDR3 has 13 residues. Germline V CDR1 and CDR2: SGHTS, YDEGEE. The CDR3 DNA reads TGTGCCAGCAGCTGGAGAGGGACAGCTGAAGCTTTCTTT. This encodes CASSWRGTAEAFF.

Here the CDR3 reads CASRLEVGPTEAFF. The DNA for the CDR3 is TGTGCCAGCAGGCTGGAGGTTGGGCCCACTGAAGCTTTCTTT. The chain has TRBV2 and TRBJ1-1; D is unresolved. Germline CDR1 and CDR2: SNHLY and FYNNEI. The CDR3 spans 14 residues. Trimming stripped 6 bases from V and 4 bases from J, with 15 bases between.

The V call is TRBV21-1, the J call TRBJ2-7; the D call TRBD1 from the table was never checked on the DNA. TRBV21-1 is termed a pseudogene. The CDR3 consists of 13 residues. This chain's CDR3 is CASRRTAIYEQYF. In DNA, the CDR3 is TGTGCCAGCAGACGGACAGCTATTTACGAGCAGTACTTC.

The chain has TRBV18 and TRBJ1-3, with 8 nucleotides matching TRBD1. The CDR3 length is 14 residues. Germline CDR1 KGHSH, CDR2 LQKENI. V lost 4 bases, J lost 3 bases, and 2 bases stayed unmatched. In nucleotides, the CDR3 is TGTGCCAGCTCACTCGACAGGGGTGGAAACACCATATATTTT. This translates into CASSLDRGGNTIYF.

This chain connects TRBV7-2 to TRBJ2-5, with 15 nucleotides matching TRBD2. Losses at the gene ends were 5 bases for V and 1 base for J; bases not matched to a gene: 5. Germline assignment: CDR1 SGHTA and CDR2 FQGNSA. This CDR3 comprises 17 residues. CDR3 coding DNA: TGTGCCAGCAGCCGAGGGACTAGCGGGGGGACCCAAGAGACCCAGTACTTC. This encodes CASSRGTSGGTQETQYF.

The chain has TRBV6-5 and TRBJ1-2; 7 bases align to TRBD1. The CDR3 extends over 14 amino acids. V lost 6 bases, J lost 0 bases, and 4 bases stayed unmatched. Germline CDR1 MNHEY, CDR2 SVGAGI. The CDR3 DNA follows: TGTGCCAGCAGGGGACAGCCCCCTAACTATGGCTACACCTTC. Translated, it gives CASRGQPPNYGYTF.

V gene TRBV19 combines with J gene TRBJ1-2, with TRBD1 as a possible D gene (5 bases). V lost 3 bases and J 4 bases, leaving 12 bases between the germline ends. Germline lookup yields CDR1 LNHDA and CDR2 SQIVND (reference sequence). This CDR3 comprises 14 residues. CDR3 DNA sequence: TGTGCCAGTAGTATGCCACAGGTTGGCTATGGCTACACCTTC. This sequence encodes CASSMPQVGYGYTF.

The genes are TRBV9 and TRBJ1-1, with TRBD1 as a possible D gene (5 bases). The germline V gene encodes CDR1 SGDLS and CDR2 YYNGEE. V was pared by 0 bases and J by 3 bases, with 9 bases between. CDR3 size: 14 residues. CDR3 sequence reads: CASSVDRGDTEAFF. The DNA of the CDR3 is TGTGCCAGCAGCGTAGACCGGGGGGACACTGAAGCTTTCTTT.

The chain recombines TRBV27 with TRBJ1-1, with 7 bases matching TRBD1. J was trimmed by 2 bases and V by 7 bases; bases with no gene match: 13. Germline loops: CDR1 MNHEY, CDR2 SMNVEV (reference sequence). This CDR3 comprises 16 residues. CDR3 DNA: TGTGCCAGCACCCTACGAAGGGGGACAGACAACACTGAAGCTTTCTTT. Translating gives CASTLRRGTDNTEAFF.

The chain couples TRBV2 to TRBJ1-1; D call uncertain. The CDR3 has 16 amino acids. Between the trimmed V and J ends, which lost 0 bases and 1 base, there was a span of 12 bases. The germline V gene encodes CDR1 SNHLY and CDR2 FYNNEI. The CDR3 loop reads CASSEAGGWKNTEAFF. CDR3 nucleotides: TGTGCCAGCAGTGAAGCGGGCGGGTGGAAGAACACTGAAGCTTTCTTT. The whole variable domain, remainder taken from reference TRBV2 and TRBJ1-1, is EPEVTQTPSHQVTQMGQEVILRCVPISNHLYFYWYRQILGQKVEFLVSFYNNEISEKSEIFDDQFSVERPDGSNFTLKIRSTKLEDSAMYFCASSEAGGWKNTEAFFGQGTRLTVV.

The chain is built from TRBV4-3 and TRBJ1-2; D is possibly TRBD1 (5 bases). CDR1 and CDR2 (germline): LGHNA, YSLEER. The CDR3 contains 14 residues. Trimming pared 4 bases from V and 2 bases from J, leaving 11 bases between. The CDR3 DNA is TGCGCCAGCAGCCGCCGACAGTCCAACTATGGCTACACCTTC. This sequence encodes CASSRRQSNYGYTF.

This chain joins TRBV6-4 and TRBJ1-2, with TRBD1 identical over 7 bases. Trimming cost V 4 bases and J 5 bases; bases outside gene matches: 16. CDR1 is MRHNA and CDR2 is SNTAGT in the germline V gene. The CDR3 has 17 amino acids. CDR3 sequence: CASSGTGYGPPIYGYTF. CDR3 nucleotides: TGTGCCAGCAGTGGGACAGGTTATGGGCCACCGATATATGGCTACACCTTC.

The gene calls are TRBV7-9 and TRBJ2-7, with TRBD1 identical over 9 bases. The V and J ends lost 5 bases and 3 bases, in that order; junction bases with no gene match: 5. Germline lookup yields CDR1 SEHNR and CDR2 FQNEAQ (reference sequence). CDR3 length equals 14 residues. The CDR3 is CASSVGQGVYEQYF. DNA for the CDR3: TGTGCCAGCAGCGTGGGACAGGGCGTCTACGAGCAGTACTTC.

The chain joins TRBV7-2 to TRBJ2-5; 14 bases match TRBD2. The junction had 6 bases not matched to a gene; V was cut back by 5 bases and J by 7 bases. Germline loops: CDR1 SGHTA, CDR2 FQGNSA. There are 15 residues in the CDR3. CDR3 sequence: CASSGGLAGAGTQYF. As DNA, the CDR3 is TGTGCCAGCAGCGGGGGACTAGCGGGGGCGGGGACCCAGTACTTC.

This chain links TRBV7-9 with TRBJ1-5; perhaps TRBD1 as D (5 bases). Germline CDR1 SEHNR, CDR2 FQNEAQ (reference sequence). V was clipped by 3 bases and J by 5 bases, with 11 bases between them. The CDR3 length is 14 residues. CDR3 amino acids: CASSFGGDYQPQHF. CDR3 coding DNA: TGTGCCAGCAGCTTCGGAGGGGACTATCAGCCCCAGCATTTT.